What follows describes a single TCR beta chain. Trimming removed 0 bases at V and 1 base at J, with 16 bases between. Germline-derived CDR1 and CDR2 are SGHDT and YYEEEE. This CDR3 region has 17 residues. Profiling relied on immunoSEQ multiplex PCR, and the TCRdb table lists in-frame clones only, not all of them. The sample yields about 40,000 clones, roughly 92% seen once. These data are taken from a study of control samples from healthy donors and cancer patients. Specimen: blood. The V gene is TRBV5-6, the J gene TRBJ1-1; no clear D gene. The origin of this receptor is a woman aged 50 to 60 in good health. The CDR3 DNA is TGTGCCAGCAGCTTGGGGTTGGTTAGAGGTGGGAACACTGAAGCTTTCTTT. Amino acids: CASSLGLVRGGNTEAFF.